The rows below give T cell receptor beta chains drawn from one sample of a study of monozygotic twins with inflammatory bowel disease. Each CDR3 protein gets one entry in TCRdb, which reprocessed the 5' RACE reads and gives no DNA. The table lists about 210,000 distinct CDR3 sequences. The sample was blood. The receptors shown here come from a human donor with ulcerative colitis or Crohn's disease, or a healthy co-twin of an affected twin (not recorded which). Each CDR3 is given with its conserved first and last residue.

CASRRSGQGDGYTF	TRBV6-2/TRBV6-3	TRBJ1-2
CASSLGGGFYEQFF	TRBV12-3/TRBV12-4	TRBJ2-1
CASSMGQSLNTEAFF	TRBV19	TRBJ1-1
CASSLAGIYEQYF	TRBV5-1	TRBJ2-7
CATSDLAGDNEQFF	TRBV24-1	TRBJ2-1
CASRGGADSTNEKLFF	TRBV12-3/TRBV12-4	TRBJ1-4
CASRGGQVANYGYTF	TRBV12-3/TRBV12-4	TRBJ1-2
CASSTGLYGYTF	TRBV5-6	TRBJ1-2
CAISDFTASGGGNEQFF	TRBV10-3	TRBJ2-1
CASSPGTGTLGYGYTF	TRBV7-2	TRBJ1-2
CASRRTVSYNEQFF	TRBV12-3/TRBV12-4	TRBJ2-1
CASSLRLEYNEQFF	TRBV7-6	TRBJ2-1
CASSYISGFRGYTF	TRBV6-2/TRBV6-3	TRBJ1-2
CASSSPGTGVTAGQPQHF	TRBV27	TRBJ1-5
CSVDNPVNEQFF	TRBV29-1	TRBJ2-1
CASSLAGYNNEQFF	TRBV5-1	TRBJ2-1
CSVVQGTNTGELFF	TRBV29-1	TRBJ2-2
CATRSESSYDQYF	TRBV15	TRBJ2-7
CASSLSENYGYTF	TRBV7-6	TRBJ1-2
CASSPYSNNSPLHF	TRBV5-1	TRBJ1-6
CASSFPGSETQYF	TRBV7-9	TRBJ2-5
CATSSLAGGPLDKDTQYF	TRBV15	TRBJ2-5
CASSEALAGTEAFF	TRBV2	TRBJ1-1
CASSSQTGEQYF	TRBV6-6	TRBJ2-7
CASSLQTVATNYGYTF	TRBV18	TRBJ1-2
CASRAGGNQPQHF	TRBV6-2/TRBV6-3	TRBJ1-5
CASRELAGVWVTGELFF	TRBV27	TRBJ2-2
CSVEKGVGTYEQYF	TRBV29-1	TRBJ2-7
CASSLQLGEKLFF	TRBV7-9	TRBJ1-4
CASTAYNEQFF	TRBV27	TRBJ2-1
CASSEVYLASYEQYF	TRBV7-9	TRBJ2-7
CSVEEGARELFF	TRBV29-1	TRBJ1-4
CSVRKKDHTGELFF	TRBV29-1	TRBJ2-2
CSAFLAGGLFGELFF	TRBV20-1	TRBJ2-2
CASRTRVPGVEQYF	TRBV27	TRBJ2-7
CASSPASNSYEQYF	TRBV18	TRBJ2-7
CATSRDYVDSSLYF	TRBV15	TRBJ1-6
CASSSGGIAGGREQYF	TRBV7-2	TRBJ2-7
CSARDSRGNIQYF	TRBV20-1	TRBJ2-4
CASSLVRGQGVIPHNNSPLHF	TRBV11-2	TRBJ1-6
CASSRGTSGIPDTQYF	TRBV6-2/TRBV6-3	TRBJ2-3
CASSPTQTDNSNQPQHF	TRBV18	TRBJ1-5
CASSPTGTYGYTF	TRBV3-1	TRBJ1-2